This T cell receptor (beta chain) was sequenced in a study of Tregs in tolerant kidney transplant recipients. General study points: No direct test of biological reproducibility was done here.

With regard to this clone: Antigen specificity is unknown.

CD4+CD25+CD127- Tregs, CD4+CD25- non-Tregs, CD4 and CD8 cells were sorted. Clones were read by immunoSEQ multiplex PCR, and TCRdb kept only the in-frame ones, dropping some. Of tens of thousands of clones listed, approximately 92% were seen once; the top ten hold roughly 5%. The V and J ends lost 4 bases and 7 bases, in that order; junction bases with no gene match: 5. Germline CDR1 reads MGHRA; CDR2 reads YSYEKL. This CDR3 has 15 residues. The sample was CD8+ T cells from blood. This chain joins TRBV4-1 and TRBJ1-5; 12 bases are shared with TRBD1. The source is a human donor in good health. The CDR3 DNA follows: TGCGCCAGCAGCCTGACCGGGACAGGGGGCCAGCCCCAGCATTTT. It is translated as CASSLTGTGGQPQHF.